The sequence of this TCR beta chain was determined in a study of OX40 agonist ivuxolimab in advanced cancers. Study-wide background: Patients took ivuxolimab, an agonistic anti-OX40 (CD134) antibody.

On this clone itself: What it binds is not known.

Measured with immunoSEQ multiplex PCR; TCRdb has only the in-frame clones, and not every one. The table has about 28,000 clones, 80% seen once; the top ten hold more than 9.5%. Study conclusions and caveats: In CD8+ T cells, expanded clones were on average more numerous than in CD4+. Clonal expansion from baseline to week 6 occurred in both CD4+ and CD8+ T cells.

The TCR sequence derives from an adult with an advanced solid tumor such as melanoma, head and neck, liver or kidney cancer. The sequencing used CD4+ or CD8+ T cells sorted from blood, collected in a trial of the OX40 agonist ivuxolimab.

The DNA of the CDR3 is TGTGCCAGCAGCGGGCCGGCGGATAGCAATCAGCCCCAGCATTTT. Amino acid sequence: CASSGPADSNQPQHF. The rearrangement links TRBV9 to TRBJ1-5; no reliable D call. The length of the CDR3 is 15 residues. The V gene lost 3 bases and the J gene lost 0 bases, with 10 bases spanning the gap. The germline V gene encodes CDR1 SGDLS and CDR2 YYNGEE.